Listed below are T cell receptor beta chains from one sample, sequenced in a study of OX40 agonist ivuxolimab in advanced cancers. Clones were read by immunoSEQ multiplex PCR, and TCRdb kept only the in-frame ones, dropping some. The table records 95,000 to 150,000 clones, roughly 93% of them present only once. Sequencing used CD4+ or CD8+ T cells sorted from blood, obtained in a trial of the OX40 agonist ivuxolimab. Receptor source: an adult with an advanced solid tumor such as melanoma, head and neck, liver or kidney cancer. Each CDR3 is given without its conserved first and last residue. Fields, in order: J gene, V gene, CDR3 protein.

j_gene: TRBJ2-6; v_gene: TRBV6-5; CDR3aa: ASSNAAGANVLT
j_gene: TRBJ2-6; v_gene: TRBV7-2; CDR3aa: ASSLSVSGANVLT
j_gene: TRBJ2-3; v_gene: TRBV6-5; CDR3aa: ASSKLKTQY
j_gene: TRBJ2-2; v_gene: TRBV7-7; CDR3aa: ASSSTGETGELF
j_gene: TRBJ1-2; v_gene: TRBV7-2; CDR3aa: ASSSGGTGAKGGYT
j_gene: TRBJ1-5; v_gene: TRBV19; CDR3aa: ASSMQGLMVNQPQH
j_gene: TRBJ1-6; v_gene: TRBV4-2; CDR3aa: ASSLDRVGAFYNSPLH
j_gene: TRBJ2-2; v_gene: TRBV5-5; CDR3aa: ASSSLNTGELF
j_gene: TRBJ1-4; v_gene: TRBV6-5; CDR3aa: ASSYTSRGPGEKLF
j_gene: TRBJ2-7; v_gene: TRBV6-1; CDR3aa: ASRATEEQY
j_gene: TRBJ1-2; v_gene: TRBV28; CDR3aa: AAGGGAGGGYT
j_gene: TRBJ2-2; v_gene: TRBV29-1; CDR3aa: SVLRTGELF
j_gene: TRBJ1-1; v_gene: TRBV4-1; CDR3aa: ASSQGLAGAGTEAF
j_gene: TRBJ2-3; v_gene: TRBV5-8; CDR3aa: ASSLDQPGLDTQY
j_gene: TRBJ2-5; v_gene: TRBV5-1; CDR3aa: ASSYRLAGVSSRETQY
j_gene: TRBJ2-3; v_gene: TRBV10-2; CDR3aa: ASRETLAGGPHETDTQY
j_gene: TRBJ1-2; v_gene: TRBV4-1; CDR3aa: ASSRSINYGYT
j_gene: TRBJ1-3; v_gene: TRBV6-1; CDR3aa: ASSEFLAEENTIY
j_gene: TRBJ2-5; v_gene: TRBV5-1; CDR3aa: ASGGAPVETQY
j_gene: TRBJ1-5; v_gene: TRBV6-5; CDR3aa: ASRLGQWGNQPQH
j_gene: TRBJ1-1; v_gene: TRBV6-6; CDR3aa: ASSTTGGRTEAF
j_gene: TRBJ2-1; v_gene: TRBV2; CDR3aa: ASMGQPTGDEQF
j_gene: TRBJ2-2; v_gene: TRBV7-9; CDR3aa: ASSPPGGHHTGELF
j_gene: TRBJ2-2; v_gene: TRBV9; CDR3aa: ASNVGSGEAGELF
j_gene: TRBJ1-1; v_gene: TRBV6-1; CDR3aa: ASSDRAPIMNTEAF
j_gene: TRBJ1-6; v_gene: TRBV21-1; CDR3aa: ASSKAGSTINSPLH
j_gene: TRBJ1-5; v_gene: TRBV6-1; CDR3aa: ASSWDYSNQPQH
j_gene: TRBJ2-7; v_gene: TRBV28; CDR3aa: ASRGLAYEQY
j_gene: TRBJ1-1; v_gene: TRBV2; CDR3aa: ASSVAGEANTEAF
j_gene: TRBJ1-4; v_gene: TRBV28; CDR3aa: ASSLEGTNEKLF
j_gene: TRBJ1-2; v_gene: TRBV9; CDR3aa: ASSVDPGASKGYT
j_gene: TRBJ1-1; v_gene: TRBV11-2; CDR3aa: ASSLPGVNTEAF
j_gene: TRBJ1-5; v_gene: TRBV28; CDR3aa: ASSFVQERGVSNQPQH
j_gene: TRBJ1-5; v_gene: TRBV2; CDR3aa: ASSELGPGAYQPQH
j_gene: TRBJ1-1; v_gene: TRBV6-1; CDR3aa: ASSEARTANEAF
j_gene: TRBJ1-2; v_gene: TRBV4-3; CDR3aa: ASSQDGGDGYT
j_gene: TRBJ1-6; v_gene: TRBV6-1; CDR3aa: ASSPDRVYNSPLH
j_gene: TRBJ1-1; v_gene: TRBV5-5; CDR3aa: ASSRTGGNTEAF
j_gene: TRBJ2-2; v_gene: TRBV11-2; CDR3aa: ASGRGLAGNTGELF
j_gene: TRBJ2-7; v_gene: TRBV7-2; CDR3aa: ASRKGGGSYEQY
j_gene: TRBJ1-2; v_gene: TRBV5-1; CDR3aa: ASSPDLDYGYT
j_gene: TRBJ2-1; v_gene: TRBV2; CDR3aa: ASTYDNEQF
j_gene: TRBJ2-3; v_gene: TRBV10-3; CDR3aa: AISEGQSTDTQY
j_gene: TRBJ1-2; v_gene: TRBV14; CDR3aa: ASSQARQYGYT
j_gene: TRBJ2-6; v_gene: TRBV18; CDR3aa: ASSPQKGTGANVLT
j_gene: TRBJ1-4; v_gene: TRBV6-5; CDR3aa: ASSSNRATNEKLF
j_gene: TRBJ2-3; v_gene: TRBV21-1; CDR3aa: ASSKEFPSSTDTQY
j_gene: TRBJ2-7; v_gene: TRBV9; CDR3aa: ASSGDSYEQY
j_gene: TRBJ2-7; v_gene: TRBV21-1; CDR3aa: ASSTDPRGVEQY
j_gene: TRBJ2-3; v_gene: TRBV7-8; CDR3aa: ASSLRGQGREDTQY
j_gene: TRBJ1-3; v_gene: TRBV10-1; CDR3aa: ASKRNLAGARQPSGNTIY
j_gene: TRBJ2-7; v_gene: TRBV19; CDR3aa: ASRAGFSEQY
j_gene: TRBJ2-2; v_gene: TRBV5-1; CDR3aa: ATRQLVGTGELF
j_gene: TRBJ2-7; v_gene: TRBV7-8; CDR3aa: ASSLLAYEQY
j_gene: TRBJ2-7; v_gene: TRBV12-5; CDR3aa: ASGLDHQGAREQY
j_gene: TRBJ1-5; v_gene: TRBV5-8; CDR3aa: ASSGRDFSNQPQH
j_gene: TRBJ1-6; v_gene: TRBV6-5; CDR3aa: ASRQSLSPLH
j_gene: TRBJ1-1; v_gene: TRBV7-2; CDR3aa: ASSLLGIEAF